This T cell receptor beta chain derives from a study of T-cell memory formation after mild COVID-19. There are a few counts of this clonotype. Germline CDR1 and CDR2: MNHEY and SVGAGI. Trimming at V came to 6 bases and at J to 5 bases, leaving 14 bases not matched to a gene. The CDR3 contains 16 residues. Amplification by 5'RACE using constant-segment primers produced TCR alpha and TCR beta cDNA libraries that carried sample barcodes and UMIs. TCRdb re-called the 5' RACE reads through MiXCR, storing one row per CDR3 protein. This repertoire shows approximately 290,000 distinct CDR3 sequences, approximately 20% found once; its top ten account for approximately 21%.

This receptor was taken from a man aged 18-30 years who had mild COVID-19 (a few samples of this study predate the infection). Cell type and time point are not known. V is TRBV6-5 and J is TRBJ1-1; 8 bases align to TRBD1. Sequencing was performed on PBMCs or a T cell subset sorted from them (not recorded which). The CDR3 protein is CASSIPRGRGLTEAFF. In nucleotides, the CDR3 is TGTGCCAGCAGCATCCCCCGGGGCAGGGGGCTTACTGAAGCTTTCTTT.